The clone carrying this T cell receptor beta chain was picked up many times. TCRdb called the RACE reads again in MiXCR, with one record for every CDR3 protein. The sample has about 300,000 distinct CDR3 sequences; around 5.5% are singletons. This record comes from a study of human T cells and chemical hapten exposure. Time point described: pre-sensitization, week 0. The treatment was: therapeutic diphenylcyclopropenone sensitization with weekly scalp DPC. This CDR3 is built from 18 residues. Germline trimming cut 5 bases from V and 6 bases from J; bases unmatched to any gene: 11. Germline CDR1 is MNHNS and CDR2 is SASEGT.

This chain connects TRBV6-1 to TRBJ2-3, with 16 bases matching TRBD2. The receptor comes from a woman younger than 35 with alopecia areata. Some clones in this sample may be carry-over from other donors' samples. The material was whole blood, obtained in connection with sensitization to the hapten diphenylcyclopropenone (DPC). CDR3 bases: TGTGCCAGCAGTACACGGGTACCGGGACTAGCGGGGGGGGATACGCAGTATTTT. The encoded protein is CASSTRVPGLAGGDTQYF.